This T cell receptor beta chain was documented in a study of blood T cell repertoires in COVID-19. As regards this clone: Other DNA sequences within the sample encode an identical CDR3.

This table comes from immunoSEQ multiplex PCR, and its TCRdb copy is limited to in-frame clones, with some not included. This table has 150,000 to 200,000 clones, approximately 86% appearing once. Germline loops: CDR1 LNHDA, CDR2 SQIVND (reference sequence). This CDR3 is built from 13 residues. Between the trimmed V and J ends, which lost 1 base and 6 bases, there was a span of 7 bases. The chain is built from TRBV19 and TRBJ1-5; the D is unclear. Source material: peripheral blood. This TCR was recovered from a woman aged 25 to 39 with active or convalescent COVID-19. Here the CDR3 reads CASSIGGGQPQHF. DNA of the CDR3: TGTGCCAGTAGTATAGGGGGAGGTCAGCCCCAGCATTTT.